Reported below is one TCR beta chain. Its antigen remains unknown. TCRdb's copy holds only in-frame clones and misses some; the assay was immunoSEQ multiplex PCR. In the table there are 10,000 to 15,000 clones, 84% of which are singletons. The sample originates from a study of PD-1 blockade in classical Hodgkin lymphoma. The study, taken as a whole, reports: Excluded were patients who started nivolumab under 1 year after ASCT, a group that had lower diversity. Repertoires differed for reasons still undefined, possibly disease activity or prior therapy.

Every patient was affected by relapse after autologous stem cell transplantation, while exposure to brentuximab vedotin was not uniform. This TCR was recovered from a human donor with classical Hodgkin lymphoma. The sample consisted of peripheral blood mononuclear cells (PBMCs), taken at baseline.

In DNA, the CDR3 is TGTGCCAGCTCACCTATCCCGGGGGTTCGAGCTTTCTTT. It is translated as CASSPIPGVRAFF. This rearrangement joins TRBV18 to TRBJ1-1; TRBD1 might be the D (5 bases). Germline lookup yields CDR1 KGHSH and CDR2 LQKENI. The V gene lost 3 bases and the J gene lost 10 bases, with 15 bases spanning the gap. The CDR3 contains 13 residues.